A selection of T cell receptor beta chains follows, all from one sample in a study of OX40 agonist ivuxolimab in advanced cancers. Produced via immunoSEQ multiplex PCR; TCRdb's table is partial and in-frame only. The sample holds 50,000 to 75,000 clones, about 88% seen once. This material consisted of CD4+ or CD8+ T cells sorted from blood, taken in a trial of the OX40 agonist ivuxolimab. All receptors come from an adult with an advanced solid tumor such as melanoma, head and neck, liver or kidney cancer. CDR3s leave out the opening cysteine and the closing phenylalanine or tryptophan.

V gene: TRBV27; J gene: TRBJ1-2; CDR3 protein: ASGRQADYGYT
V gene: TRBV18; J gene: TRBJ1-2; CDR3 protein: ASSPVPGNLNGYT
V gene: TRBV11-2; J gene: TRBJ2-7; CDR3 protein: ASNSPGIISYEQY
V gene: TRBV19; J gene: TRBJ1-4; CDR3 protein: ASSPSPTNEKLF
V gene: TRBV6-1; J gene: TRBJ1-2; CDR3 protein: ASSEDRRYGYT
V gene: TRBV18; J gene: TRBJ2-5; CDR3 protein: ASSPNKRPPTGTQETQY
V gene: TRBV6-5; J gene: TRBJ1-1; CDR3 protein: ASSRDRGLNTEAF
V gene: TRBV5-1; J gene: TRBJ2-7; CDR3 protein: ASSLGDGVFEQY
V gene: TRBV15; J gene: TRBJ2-1; CDR3 protein: ATNEWGGQF
V gene: TRBV2; J gene: TRBJ2-1; CDR3 protein: ASSGLAGAGEQF
V gene: TRBV2; J gene: TRBJ2-7; CDR3 protein: ASSPQAAEQY
V gene: TRBV5-1; J gene: TRBJ2-5; CDR3 protein: ASCLWGVLSPRPETQY
V gene: TRBV14; J gene: TRBJ2-2; CDR3 protein: ASSRTGGRTGELF
V gene: TRBV7-9; J gene: TRBJ1-5; CDR3 protein: ASSSPYSNQPQH
V gene: TRBV29-1; J gene: TRBJ1-1; CDR3 protein: SVEKGGQGGTEAF
V gene: TRBV11-2; J gene: TRBJ2-2; CDR3 protein: ASSYSSDRVSGELF
V gene: TRBV14; J gene: TRBJ1-1; CDR3 protein: ASSRAGTNVVGAF
V gene: TRBV18; J gene: TRBJ1-1; CDR3 protein: ASSQAGETEAF
V gene: TRBV15; J gene: TRBJ2-1; CDR3 protein: ATSRSTSGFYNEQF
V gene: TRBV2; J gene: TRBJ1-5; CDR3 protein: ASSEFSVGNQPQH
V gene: TRBV2; J gene: TRBJ2-3; CDR3 protein: ASSQGSDTQY
V gene: TRBV4-2; J gene: TRBJ1-4; CDR3 protein: ASSQAQGAVNEKLF
V gene: TRBV6-1; J gene: TRBJ2-5; CDR3 protein: ASSEGVWTQY
V gene: TRBV6-1; J gene: TRBJ2-7; CDR3 protein: ASSDSYEQY
V gene: TRBV18; J gene: TRBJ2-6; CDR3 protein: ASSPQTSGANVLT
V gene: TRBV15; J gene: TRBJ2-7; CDR3 protein: ATSRGGLALKGDEQY
V gene: TRBV18; J gene: TRBJ1-3; CDR3 protein: ASSPPGTLSSGNTIY
V gene: TRBV6-5; J gene: TRBJ2-7; CDR3 protein: ASRRFGQGEHEQY
V gene: TRBV4-1; J gene: TRBJ2-6; CDR3 protein: ASSQGLKKKSSGANVLT
V gene: TRBV18; J gene: TRBJ2-3; CDR3 protein: ASSHGLAVTDTQY
V gene: TRBV7-3; J gene: TRBJ2-2; CDR3 protein: ASSLNPPGLAANTGELF
V gene: TRBV6-1; J gene: TRBJ1-5; CDR3 protein: ASSEAGPGPRPAQH
V gene: TRBV19; J gene: TRBJ1-3; CDR3 protein: ASSTVTGGSGNTIY
V gene: TRBV6-1; J gene: TRBJ1-5; CDR3 protein: ASSPTVGQPQH
V gene: TRBV15; J gene: TRBJ1-5; CDR3 protein: ATRPVGRGNQPQH
V gene: TRBV7-2; J gene: TRBJ2-7; CDR3 protein: ASSRQGASSYEQY
V gene: TRBV18; J gene: TRBJ1-1; CDR3 protein: ASSIRGTEAF
V gene: TRBV18; J gene: TRBJ2-5; CDR3 protein: ASSPRTGKAETQY
V gene: TRBV10-2; J gene: TRBJ2-7; CDR3 protein: ASASTYEQY
V gene: TRBV7-2; J gene: TRBJ2-3; CDR3 protein: ASRERGGLQADTQY
V gene: TRBV6-1; J gene: TRBJ1-5; CDR3 protein: ASSVGGQGGQNSNQPQH